This T cell receptor (beta chain) is drawn from a study of CD8 T cells in ankylosing spondylitis. MiXCR was run by TCRdb on the 5' RACE reads, yielding one entry per CDR3 protein. The sample includes a few hundred thousand distinct CDR3 sequences, roughly 10% of them seen just once. From germline, CDR1 is SQVTM and CDR2 ANQGSEA. The CDR3 is made up of 13 amino acids. Trimming removed 6 bases from V and 1 base from J, with 10 bases in between. The receptor's source is a male donor with ankylosing spondylitis or in good health (not recorded which). The chain recombines TRBV29-1 with TRBJ2-4; D unclear. Sequencing input: blood, either unsorted or a sorted T cell fraction (not recorded which). Here the CDR3 reads CSVKVGAKNIQYF. CDR3 sequence (DNA): TGCAGCGTAAAAGTAGGGGCCAAAAACATTCAGTACTTC.